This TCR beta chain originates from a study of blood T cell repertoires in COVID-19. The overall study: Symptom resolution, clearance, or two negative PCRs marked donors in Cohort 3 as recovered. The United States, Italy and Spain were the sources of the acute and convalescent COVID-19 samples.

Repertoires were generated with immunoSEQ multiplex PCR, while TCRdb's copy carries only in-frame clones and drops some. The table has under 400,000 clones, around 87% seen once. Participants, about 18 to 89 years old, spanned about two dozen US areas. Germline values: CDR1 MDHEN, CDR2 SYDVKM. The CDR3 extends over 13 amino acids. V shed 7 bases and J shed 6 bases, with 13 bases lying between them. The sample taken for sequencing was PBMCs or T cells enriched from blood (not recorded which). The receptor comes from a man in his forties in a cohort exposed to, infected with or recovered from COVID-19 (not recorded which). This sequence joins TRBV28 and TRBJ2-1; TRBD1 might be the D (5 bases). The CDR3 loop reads CASNKEGVNEQFF. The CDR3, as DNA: TGTGCCAGCAATAAAGAAGGGGTCAATGAGCAGTTCTTC.